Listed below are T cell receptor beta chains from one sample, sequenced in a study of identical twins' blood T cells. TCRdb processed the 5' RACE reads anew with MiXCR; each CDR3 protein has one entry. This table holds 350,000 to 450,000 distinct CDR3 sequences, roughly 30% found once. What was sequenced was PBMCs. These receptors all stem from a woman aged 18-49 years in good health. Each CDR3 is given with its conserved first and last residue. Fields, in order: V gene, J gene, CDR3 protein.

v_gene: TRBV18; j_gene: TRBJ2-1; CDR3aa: CASSPKIAGDNEQFF
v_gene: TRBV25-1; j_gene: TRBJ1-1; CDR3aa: CASSALGQNTEAFF
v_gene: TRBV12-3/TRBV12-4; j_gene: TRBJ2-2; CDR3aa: CASRRTTGNTGELFF
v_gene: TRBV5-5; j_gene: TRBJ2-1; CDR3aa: CASSREGQGENEQFF
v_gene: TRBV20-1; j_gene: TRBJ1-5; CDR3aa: CSARGVGRDYQPQHF
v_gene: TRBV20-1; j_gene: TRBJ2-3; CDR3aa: CSAPPFSGGLSSTDTQYF
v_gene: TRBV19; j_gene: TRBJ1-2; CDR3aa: CASSMGQAYYGYTF
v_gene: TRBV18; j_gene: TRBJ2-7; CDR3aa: CASSLTSLAGFRGEQYF
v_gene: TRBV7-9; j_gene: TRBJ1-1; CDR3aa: CASSRGTPIAHAFF
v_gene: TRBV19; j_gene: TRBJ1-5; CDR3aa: CASSWTARLQPQHF
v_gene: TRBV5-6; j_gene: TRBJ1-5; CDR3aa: CASSIFRNQPQHF